The clone carrying this T cell receptor beta chain occurred a few times. The data were taken from a study of T-cell memory formation after mild COVID-19. The V and J ends lost 1 base and 4 bases respectively, with 8 bases between them. CDR1 and CDR2 (germline): SGDLS, YYNGEE. The CDR3 contains 13 residues. TCRdb processed the 5' RACE reads anew with MiXCR; each CDR3 protein has one entry. Of a few hundred thousand distinct CDR3 sequences listed, 24% were seen once; the top ten hold 8.5% to 9%. This receptor was obtained from an adult woman who had mild COVID-19 (a few samples of this study predate the infection). Cell type and time point are not known. The sample taken for sequencing was PBMCs or a T cell subset sorted from them (not recorded which). The rearrangement links TRBV9 to TRBJ2-5; D remains ambiguous. In DNA form, the CDR3 reads TGTGCCAGCAGCGTAACCTTGAGAGAGACCCAGTACTTC. Its translation: CASSVTLRETQYF.